The 21 T cell receptor beta chains below all came from one sample that was sequenced in a study of shared clonotypes between healthy human individuals. The protocol was immunoSEQ multiplex PCR, while the TCRdb copy is restricted to in-frame clones and leaves out a portion. Of hundreds of thousands of clones listed, more than 70% were seen once; the top ten hold under 2%. The sample comprised memory CD4+ T cells sorted from blood. The sample's subset: CD45RA-negative fraction. The source of these receptors is a woman aged 25 to 45 in good health.

The chain combines TRBV19 with TRBJ1-2; D is uncertain. The ends were cut back, 1 base at V and 8 bases at J, with 11 bases in the middle. This CDR3 region has 13 residues. Germline V lookup: CDR1 LNHDA, CDR2 SQIVND (reference sequence). Here the CDR3 DNA reads TGTGCCAGTAGTATAGTTATATTGGAAGGCTACACCTTC. Translated, it gives CASSIVILEGYTF.

The chain employs TRBV27 and TRBJ2-7; maybe TRBD2 (5 bases). The CDR3 length is 13 residues. CDR1 and CDR2 (germline): MNHEY, SMNVEV (reference sequence). Trimming took off 5 bases at V and 3 bases at J, with 11 bases between the two ends. CDR3 DNA sequence: TGTGCCAGCAGTCCTACCGGGAACTACGAGCAGTACTTC. This gives the protein CASSPTGNYEQYF.

On this clone: This same CDR3 is encoded by further DNA sequences in the sample. The V call is TRBV14, the J call TRBJ1-3; no definite D call. V was trimmed by 0 bases and J by 0 bases, leaving 3 bases between them. Germline V CDR1 and CDR2: SGHDN, FVKESK. The CDR3 is 14 amino acids. CDR3 amino acids: CASSQDLSGNTIYF. CDR3 nucleotides: TGTGCCAGCAGCCAAGATCTCTCTGGAAACACCATATATTTT.

The rearrangement joins TRBV5-5 to TRBJ2-1; D is unclear. V was pared by 4 bases and J by 1 base, with 12 bases between. Germline assignment: CDR1 SGHKS and CDR2 YYEKEE (reference sequence). This CDR3 has 15 amino acids. As DNA, the CDR3 is TGTGCCAGCAGCACTGACGGACGGTCCTACAATGAGCAGTTCTTC. Translating it yields CASSTDGRSYNEQFF.

This clone was seen a few times. V gene TRBV11-2 combines with J gene TRBJ2-7; a weak D match, TRBD1 (6 bases). This CDR3 contains 12 residues. Trimming took 6 bases from V and 3 from J, leaving 9 bases between them. Looked up from germline, CDR1 is SGHAT and CDR2 is FQNNGV. Here the CDR3 reads CASRQGYYEQYF. The CDR3 DNA is TGTGCCAGCAGGCAGGGGTACTACGAGCAGTACTTC.

This chain connects TRBV10-3 to TRBJ2-5; no clear D gene. This CDR3 has 12 amino acids. Trimming removed 7 bases at V and 3 bases at J, with 9 bases between. Germline V gives CDR1 ENHRY, CDR2 SYGVKD. The CDR3 sequence: CAIKGREETQYF. In DNA form, the CDR3 reads TGTGCCATCAAGGGCAGAGAAGAGACCCAGTACTTC.

This clone has a single count. The chain recombines TRBV7-2 with TRBJ2-4; 7 bases map to TRBD2. The CDR3 contains 16 residues. The V and J ends lost 4 bases and 7 bases, in that order; junction bases with no gene match: 13. The germline V gene has CDR1 SGHTA and CDR2 FQGNSA. The CDR3 is CASSSGSLAVRNIQYF. In DNA form, the CDR3 reads TGTGCCAGCAGCTCTGGGTCCCTAGCGGTGAGGAACATTCAGTACTTC.

This rearrangement joins TRBV5-6 to TRBJ2-7, with 8 positions matching TRBD1. Trimming removed 1 base from V and 4 bases from J; junction bases left unmatched: 7. CDR3 length: 15 amino acids. Per the germline V gene, CDR1 is SGHDT and CDR2 is YYEEEE. The CDR3 coding sequence is TGTGCCAGCAGCTTGACAGGGGGTCCCCTTTACGAGCAGTACTTC. Amino acid sequence: CASSLTGGPLYEQYF.

The rearrangement links TRBV5-1 to TRBJ2-1, with D perhaps being TRBD1 or TRBD2 (5 bases each). This CDR3 contains 14 residues. The germline V gene encodes CDR1 SGHRS and CDR2 YFSETQ. V was pared by 4 bases and J by 9 bases, with 17 bases between. The DNA for the CDR3 is TGCGCCAGCAGCCTCGGGACGCATACGGGTGAGCAGTTCTTC. This sequence encodes CASSLGTHTGEQFF.

This clone was seen a handful of times. The CDR3 spells CAWSPGAIIYEQYF. For the CDR3, the DNA is TGTGCCTGGAGCCCCGGGGCCATTATCTACGAGCAGTACTTC. The gene calls are TRBV30 and TRBJ2-7; the D gene could be TRBD1 or TRBD2 (5 bases each). The germline V and J ends were trimmed by 3 bases and 3 bases, with 15 bases remaining between them. The CDR3 totals 14 residues. Germline assignment: CDR1 GTSNPN and CDR2 SVGIG (reference sequence).

The chain joins TRBV6-1 to TRBJ2-5; D ambiguous. The CDR3 consists of 12 residues. The germline V gene has CDR1 MNHNS and CDR2 SASEGT. Trimming took 5 bases from V and 4 from J, leaving 8 bases between them. For the CDR3, the DNA is TGTGCCAGCAGTCCCCTTCGAGAGACCCAGTACTTC. It is translated as CASSPLRETQYF.

This clone was observed a single time. This sequence joins TRBV7-2 and TRBJ1-1, with no clear D. Germline V lookup: CDR1 SGHTA, CDR2 FQGNSA. The CDR3 is made up of 13 amino acids. V lost 3 bases to trimming and J lost 1 base, with 6 bases between them. The DNA of the CDR3 is TGTGCCAGCAGCTTTTCTGGGAACACTGAAGCTTTCTTT. Residues: CASSFSGNTEAFF.

The chain combines TRBV5-1 with TRBJ1-2, with 7 bases identical to TRBD1. CDR3 size: 15 residues. The trim removed 6 bases at V and 4 bases at J, leaving 12 bases unmatched. Germline lookup yields CDR1 SGHRS and CDR2 YFSETQ. DNA of the CDR3: TGCGCCAGCACTTTCGGGACAGAAGTTCCCTATGGCTACACCTTC. Amino acid sequence: CASTFGTEVPYGYTF.

By its share, this clone is medium-sized. The rearrangement links TRBV19 to TRBJ2-7, with 10 bases matching TRBD1. Germline V gene data show CDR1 as LNHDA and CDR2 as SQIVND (reference sequence). V trimming: 6 bases; J trimming: 2 bases; junction bases outside the gene matches: 19. This CDR3 contains 19 residues. CDR3 residues: CASSNSPLDPGQGTYEQYF. Here the CDR3 DNA reads TGTGCCAGTAGCAATTCCCCCCTAGACCCGGGACAGGGGACCTACGAGCAGTACTTC.

V gene TRBV5-4 combines with J gene TRBJ2-3, with D perhaps matching TRBD1 (5 bases). CDR3 size: 12 residues. The germline gives CDR1 SGHNT, CDR2 YYREEE (reference sequence). Trimming left V 5 bases short and J 7 bases short, with 11 bases between. The CDR3 DNA reads as TGTGCCAGCAGTTCTGACAGCAATACGCAGTATTTT. This encodes CASSSDSNTQYF.

This clone was found a few times. DNA of the CDR3: TGTGCCTGGAGTCCGCTGCTAGTTACTGAAGCTTTCTTT. The encoded protein is CAWSPLLVTEAFF. The chain is built from TRBV30 and TRBJ1-1; no clear D. Germline loops: CDR1 GTSNPN, CDR2 SVGIG (reference sequence). Trimming stripped 2 bases from V and 5 bases from J, with 12 bases between. The CDR3 is 13 amino acids.

This chain links TRBV4-1 with TRBJ2-2; 8 bases map to TRBD2. The CDR3 runs to 15 residues. In germline, CDR1 is MGHRA, CDR2 YSYEKL. The V and J ends lost 4 bases and 6 bases, in that order; junction bases with no gene match: 7. The CDR3 reads CASSPGMTSAGELFF. CDR3 DNA sequence: TGCGCCAGCAGCCCCGGAATGACTAGCGCCGGGGAGCTGTTTTTT.

About this clone itself: A much more abundant neighbour one base away suggests this may be a read error. The chain couples TRBV7-9 to TRBJ2-5; 11 positions match TRBD1. With V trimmed by 5 bases and J by 4 bases, 3 bases remained unmatched. CDR3 size: 14 residues. Germline CDR1 reads SEHNR; CDR2 reads FQNEAQ (reference sequence). This CDR3 reads CASSEDRGRETQYF. DNA of the CDR3: TGTGCCAGCAGCGAGGACAGGGGGCGAGAGACCCAGTACTTC.

The genes are TRBV5-4 and TRBJ2-1, with 8 nucleotides matching TRBD1. The CDR3 extends over 11 amino acids. V was pared by 4 bases and J by 12 bases, with 3 bases of the junction left unmatched. Germline lookup yields CDR1 SGHNT and CDR2 YYREEE (reference sequence). The CDR3: CASSDDRGQFF. The CDR3 DNA reads TGTGCCAGCAGCGACGACAGGGGGCAGTTCTTC.

This rearrangement joins TRBV10-2 to TRBJ2-2; a weak D match, TRBD1 (6 bases). Germline V gives CDR1 WSHSY, CDR2 SAAADI. V gave up 10 bases and J gave up 3 bases, with 12 bases separating them. This CDR3 contains 13 residues. CDR3 in amino acids: CANKTGYTGELFF. DNA of the CDR3: TGCGCCAACAAGACAGGATACACCGGGGAGCTGTTTTTT.

This chain links TRBV5-4 with TRBJ2-5, with unresolved D. This CDR3 is built from 16 residues. Germline CDR1 SGHNT, CDR2 YYREEE (reference sequence). V was trimmed by 5 bases and J by 2 bases, leaving 19 bases between them. CDR3 sequence reads: CASSLRRSSRQETQYF. CDR3 in DNA: TGTGCCAGCAGTCTCCGGAGATCCTCCCGGCAAGAGACCCAGTACTTC.